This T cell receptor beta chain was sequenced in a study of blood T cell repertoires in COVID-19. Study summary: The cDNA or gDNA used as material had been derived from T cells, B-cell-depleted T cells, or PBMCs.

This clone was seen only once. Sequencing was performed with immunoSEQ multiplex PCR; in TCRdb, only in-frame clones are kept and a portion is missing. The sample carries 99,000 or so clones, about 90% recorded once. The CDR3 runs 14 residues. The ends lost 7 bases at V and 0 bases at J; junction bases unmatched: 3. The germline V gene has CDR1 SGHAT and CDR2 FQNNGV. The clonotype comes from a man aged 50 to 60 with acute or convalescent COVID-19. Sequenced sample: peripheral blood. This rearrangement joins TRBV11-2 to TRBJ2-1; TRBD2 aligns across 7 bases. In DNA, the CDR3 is TGTGCCAGCATCACGGGGGGCTCCTACAATGAGCAGTTCTTC. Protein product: CASITGGSYNEQFF. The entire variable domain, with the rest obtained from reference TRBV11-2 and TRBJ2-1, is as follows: EAGVAQSPRYKIIEKRQSVAFWCNPISGHATLYWYQQILGQGPKLLIQFQNNGVVDDSQLPKDRFSAERLKGVDSTLKIQPAKLEDSAVYLCASITGGSYNEQFFGPGTRLTVL.